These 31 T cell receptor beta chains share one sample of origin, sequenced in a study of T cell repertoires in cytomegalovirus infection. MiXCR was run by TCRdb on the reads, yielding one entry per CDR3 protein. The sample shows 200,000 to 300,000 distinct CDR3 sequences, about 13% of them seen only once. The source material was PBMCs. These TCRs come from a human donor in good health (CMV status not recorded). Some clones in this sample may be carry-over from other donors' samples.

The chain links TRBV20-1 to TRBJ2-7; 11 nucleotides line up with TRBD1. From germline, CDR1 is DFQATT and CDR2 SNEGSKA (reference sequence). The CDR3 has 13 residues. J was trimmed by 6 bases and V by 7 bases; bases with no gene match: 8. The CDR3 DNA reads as TGCAGTGTCGCCGGGACAGGGGGTAGCGAGCAGTACTTC. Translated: CSVAGTGGSEQYF.

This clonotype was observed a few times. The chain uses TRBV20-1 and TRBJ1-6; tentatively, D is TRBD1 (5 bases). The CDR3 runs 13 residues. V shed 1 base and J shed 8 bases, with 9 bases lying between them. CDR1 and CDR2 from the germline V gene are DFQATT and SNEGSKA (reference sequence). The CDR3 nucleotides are TGCAGTGCTAGAGGGCAGGGTGATTCACCCCTCCACTTT. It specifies CSARGQGDSPLHF.

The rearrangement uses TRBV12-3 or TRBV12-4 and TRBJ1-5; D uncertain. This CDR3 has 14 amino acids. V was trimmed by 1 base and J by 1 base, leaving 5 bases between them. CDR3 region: CASSLGTSNQPQHF. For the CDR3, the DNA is TGTGCCAGCAGTTTAGGAACAAGCAATCAGCCCCAGCATTTT.

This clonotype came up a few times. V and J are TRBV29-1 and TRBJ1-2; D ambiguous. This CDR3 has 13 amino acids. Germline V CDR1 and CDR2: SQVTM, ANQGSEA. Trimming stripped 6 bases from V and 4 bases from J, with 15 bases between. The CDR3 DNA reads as TGCAGCGTCCAAGGGCGAGGCGTCTATGGCTACACCTTC. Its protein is CSVQGRGVYGYTF.

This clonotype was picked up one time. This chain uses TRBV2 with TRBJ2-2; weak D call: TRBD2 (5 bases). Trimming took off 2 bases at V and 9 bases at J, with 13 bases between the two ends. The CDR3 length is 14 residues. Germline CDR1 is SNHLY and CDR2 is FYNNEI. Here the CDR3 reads CASSESWGDRELFF. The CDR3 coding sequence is TGTGCCAGCAGTGAATCGTGGGGAGACAGGGAGCTGTTTTTT. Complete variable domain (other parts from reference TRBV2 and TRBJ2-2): EPEVTQTPSHQVTQMGQEVILRCVPISNHLYFYWYRQILGQKVEFLVSFYNNEISEKSEIFDDQFSVERPDGSNFTLKIRSTKLEDSAMYFCASSESWGDRELFFGEGSRLTVL.

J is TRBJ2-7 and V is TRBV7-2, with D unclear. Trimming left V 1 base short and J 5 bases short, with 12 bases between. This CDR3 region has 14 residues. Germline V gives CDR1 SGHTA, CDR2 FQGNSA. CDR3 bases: TGTGCCAGCAGCTTAGGTGGGAAGAACCACGAGCAGTACTTC. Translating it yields CASSLGGKNHEQYF.

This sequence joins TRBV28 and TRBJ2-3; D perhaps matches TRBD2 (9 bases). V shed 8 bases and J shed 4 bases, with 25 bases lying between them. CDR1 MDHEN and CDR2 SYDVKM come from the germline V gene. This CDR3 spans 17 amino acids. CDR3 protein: CASAQGAAGGPADTQYF. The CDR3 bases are TGTGCCAGCGCTCAGGGGGCGGCGGGAGGGCCAGCAGATACGCAGTATTTT.

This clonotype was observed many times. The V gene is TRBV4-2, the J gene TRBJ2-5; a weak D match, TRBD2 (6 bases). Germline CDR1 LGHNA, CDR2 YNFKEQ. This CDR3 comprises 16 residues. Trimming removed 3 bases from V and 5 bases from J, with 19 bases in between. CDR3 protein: CASSQSPGTPSETQYF. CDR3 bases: TGTGCCAGCAGCCAGAGCCCCGGGACTCCCTCGGAGACCCAGTACTTC.

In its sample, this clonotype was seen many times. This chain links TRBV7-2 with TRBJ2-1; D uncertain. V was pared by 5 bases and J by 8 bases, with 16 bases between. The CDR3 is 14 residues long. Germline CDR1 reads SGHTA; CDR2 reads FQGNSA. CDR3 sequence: CASSLNHRVHEQFF. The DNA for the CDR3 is TGTGCCAGCAGCCTAAACCATAGGGTCCATGAGCAGTTCTTC.

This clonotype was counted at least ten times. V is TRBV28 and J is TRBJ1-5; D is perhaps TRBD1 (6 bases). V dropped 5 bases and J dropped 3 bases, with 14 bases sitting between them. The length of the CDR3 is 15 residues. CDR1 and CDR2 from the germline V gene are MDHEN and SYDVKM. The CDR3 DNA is TGTGCCAGCAGTACCCAGACAGGTATCAATCAGCCCCAGCATTTT. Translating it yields CASSTQTGINQPQHF.

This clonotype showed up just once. The CDR3 reads CASSFLAGAYEQYF. CDR3 sequence (DNA): TGTGCCAGCAGTTTCCTAGCGGGGGCCTACGAGCAGTACTTC. This rearrangement joins TRBV12-3 or TRBV12-4 to TRBJ2-7; 10 bases agree with TRBD2. V dropped 3 bases and J dropped 2; count of bases not matched to a gene: 1. The CDR3 spans 14 residues.

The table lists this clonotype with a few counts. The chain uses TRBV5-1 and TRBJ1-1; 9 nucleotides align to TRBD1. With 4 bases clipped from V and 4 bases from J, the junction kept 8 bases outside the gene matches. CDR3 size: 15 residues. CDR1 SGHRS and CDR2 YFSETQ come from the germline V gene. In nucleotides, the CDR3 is TGCGCCAGCAGCCCGACAGGGGGTGAGGCCACTGAAGCTTTCTTT. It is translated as CASSPTGGEATEAFF.

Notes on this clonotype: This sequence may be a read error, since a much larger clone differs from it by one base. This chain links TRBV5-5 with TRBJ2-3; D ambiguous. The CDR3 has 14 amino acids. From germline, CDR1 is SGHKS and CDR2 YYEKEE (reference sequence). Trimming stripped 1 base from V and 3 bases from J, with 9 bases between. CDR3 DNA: TGTGCCAGCAGCTTGAACGGCCATACAGATACGCAGTATTTT. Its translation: CASSLNGHTDTQYF.

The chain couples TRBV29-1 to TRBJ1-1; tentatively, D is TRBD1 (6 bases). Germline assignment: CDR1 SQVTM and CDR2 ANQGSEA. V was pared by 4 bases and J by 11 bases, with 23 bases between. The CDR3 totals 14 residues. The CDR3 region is CSVVVDRNLMLAFF. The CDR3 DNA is TGCAGCGTTGTAGTAGACAGGAATCTAATGCTTGCTTTCTTT.

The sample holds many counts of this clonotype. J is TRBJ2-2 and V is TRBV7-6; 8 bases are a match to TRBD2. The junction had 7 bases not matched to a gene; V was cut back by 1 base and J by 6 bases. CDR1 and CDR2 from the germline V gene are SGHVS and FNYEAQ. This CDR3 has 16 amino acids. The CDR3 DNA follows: TGTGCCAGCAGCTTAGGTGCGGGAGGCCCCCCCGGGGAGCTGTTTTTT. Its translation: CASSLGAGGPPGELFF.

CDR3 amino acids: CASSSLRLAGSYEQYF. For the CDR3, the DNA is TGTGCCAGCAGCTCGCTCAGGCTAGCGGGAAGCTACGAGCAGTACTTC. V and J are TRBV7-4 and TRBJ2-7, with 9 bases lining up with TRBD2. This CDR3 region has 16 residues. Losses at the gene ends were 4 bases for V and 3 bases for J; bases not matched to a gene: 10. Germline-derived CDR1 and CDR2 are SGHVT and SQSDAQ.

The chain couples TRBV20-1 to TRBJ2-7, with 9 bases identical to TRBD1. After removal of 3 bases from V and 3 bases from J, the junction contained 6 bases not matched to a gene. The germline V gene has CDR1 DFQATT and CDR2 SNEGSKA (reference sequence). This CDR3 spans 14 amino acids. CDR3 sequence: CSASRRDRDYEQYF. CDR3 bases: TGCAGTGCTAGCCGCCGGGACAGGGACTACGAGCAGTACTTC.

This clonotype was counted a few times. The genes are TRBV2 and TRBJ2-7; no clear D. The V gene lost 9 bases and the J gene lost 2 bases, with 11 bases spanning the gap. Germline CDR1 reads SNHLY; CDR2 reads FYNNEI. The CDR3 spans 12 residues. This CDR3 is CASQVSPYEQYF. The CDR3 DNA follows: TGTGCCAGTCAGGTATCCCCCTACGAGCAGTACTTC.

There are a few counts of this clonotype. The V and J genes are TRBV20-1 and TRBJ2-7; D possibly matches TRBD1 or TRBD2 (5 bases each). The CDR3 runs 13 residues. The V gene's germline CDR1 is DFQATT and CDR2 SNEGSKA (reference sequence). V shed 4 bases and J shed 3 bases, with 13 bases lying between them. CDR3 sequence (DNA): TGCAGTGCTACCGACCGGGACGGCTACGAGCAGTACTTC. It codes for CSATDRDGYEQYF.

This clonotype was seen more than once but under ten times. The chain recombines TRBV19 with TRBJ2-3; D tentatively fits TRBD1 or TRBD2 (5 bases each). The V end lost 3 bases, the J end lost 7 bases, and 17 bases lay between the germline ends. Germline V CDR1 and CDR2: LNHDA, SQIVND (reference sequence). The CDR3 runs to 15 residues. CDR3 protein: CASSMAPGTHNTQYF. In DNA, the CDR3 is TGTGCCAGTAGTATGGCACCCGGGACCCACAATACGCAGTATTTT.

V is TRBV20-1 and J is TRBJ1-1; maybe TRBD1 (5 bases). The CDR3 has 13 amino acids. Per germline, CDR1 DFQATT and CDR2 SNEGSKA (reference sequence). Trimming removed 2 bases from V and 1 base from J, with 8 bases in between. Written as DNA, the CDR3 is TGCAGTGCTAGACCGCAGGGGAACACTGAAGCTTTCTTT. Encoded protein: CSARPQGNTEAFF.

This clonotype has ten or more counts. Here the CDR3 reads CASSSGTGKNIQYF. DNA for the CDR3: TGTGCCAGCAGTTCCGGGACAGGGAAAAACATTCAGTACTTC. The rearrangement uses TRBV7-2 and TRBJ2-4; 9 bases are shared with TRBD1. Trimming took 6 bases from V and 4 from J; bases not matched to a gene: 4. The CDR3 spans 14 residues. Germline CDR1 SGHTA, CDR2 FQGNSA. The variable domain in full, with the rest retrieved from reference TRBV7-2 and TRBJ2-4, is GAGVSQSPSNKVTEKGKDVELRCDPISGHTALYWYRQSLGQGLEFLIYFQGNSAPDKSGLPSDRFSAERTGGSVSTLTIQRTQQEDSAVYLCASSSGTGKNIQYFGAGTRLSVL.

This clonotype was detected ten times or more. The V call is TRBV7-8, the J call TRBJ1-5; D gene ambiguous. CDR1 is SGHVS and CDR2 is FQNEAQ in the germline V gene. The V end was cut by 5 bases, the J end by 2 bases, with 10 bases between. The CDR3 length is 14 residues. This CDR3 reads CASSMNPGNQPQHF. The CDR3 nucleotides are TGTGCCAGCAGCATGAATCCGGGCAATCAGCCCCAGCATTTT.

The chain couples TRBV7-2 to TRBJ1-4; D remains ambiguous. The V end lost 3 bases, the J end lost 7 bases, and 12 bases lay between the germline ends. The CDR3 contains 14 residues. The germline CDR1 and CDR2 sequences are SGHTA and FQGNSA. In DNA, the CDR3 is TGTGCCAGCAGCTTGGGTCCTGCAACTGAAAAACTGTTTTTT. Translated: CASSLGPATEKLFF.

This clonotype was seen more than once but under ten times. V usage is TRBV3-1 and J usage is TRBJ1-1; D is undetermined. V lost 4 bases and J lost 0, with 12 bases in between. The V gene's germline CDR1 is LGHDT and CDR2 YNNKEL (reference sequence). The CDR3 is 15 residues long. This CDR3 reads CASSLSSSLNTEAFF. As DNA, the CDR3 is TGTGCCAGCAGCCTGTCGAGTAGCCTGAACACTGAAGCTTTCTTT.

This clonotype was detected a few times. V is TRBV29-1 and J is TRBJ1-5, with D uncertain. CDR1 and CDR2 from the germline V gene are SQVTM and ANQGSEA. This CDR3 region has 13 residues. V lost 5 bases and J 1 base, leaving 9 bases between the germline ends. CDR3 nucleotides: TGCAGCGTTCGGGGTATGAGCAATCAGCCCCAGCATTTT. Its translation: CSVRGMSNQPQHF. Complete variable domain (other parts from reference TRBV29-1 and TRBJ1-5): SAVISQKPSRDICQRGTSLTIQCQVDSQVTMMFWYRQQPGQSLTLIATANQGSEATYESGFVIDKFPISRPNLTFSTLTVSNMSPEDSSIYLCSVRGMSNQPQHFGDGTRLSIL.

CDR3 residues: CASSYGGTGADTQYF. In DNA, the CDR3 is TGTGCCAGCAGTTACGGTGGGACCGGCGCAGATACGCAGTATTTT. The gene calls are TRBV6-6 and TRBJ2-3, with D tentatively TRBD1 or TRBD2 (5 bases each). CDR1 is MNHNY and CDR2 is SVGAGI in the germline V gene (reference sequence). There are 15 residues in the CDR3. V was pared by 2 bases and J by 4 bases, with 13 bases between.

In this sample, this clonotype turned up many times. The CDR3 is CATSLSLTSGRAFEQFF. CDR3 DNA sequence: TGTGCCACCAGCCTTTCCTTGACTAGCGGGAGGGCCTTTGAGCAGTTCTTC. The V call is TRBV15, the J call TRBJ2-1, with 14 bases that match TRBD2. The V gene end was trimmed by 5 bases and the J gene end by 9 bases; junction bases not matched to a gene: 12. Germline CDR1 is LNHNV and CDR2 is YYDKDF (reference sequence). This CDR3 has 17 amino acids.

CDR3 protein: CASSVQGGNTQYF. CDR3 sequence (DNA): TGTGCCAGCAGTGTTCAGGGGGGGAATACGCAGTATTTT. This chain joins TRBV2 and TRBJ2-3, with D perhaps TRBD1 or TRBD2 (7 bases each). Germline lookup yields CDR1 SNHLY and CDR2 FYNNEI. CDR3 length equals 13 residues. V was cut by 4 bases and J by 7 bases, with 12 bases left in between. The full variable domain, in which reference TRBV2 and TRBJ2-3 provide the parts outside the CDR3, is EPEVTQTPSHQVTQMGQEVILRCVPISNHLYFYWYRQILGQKVEFLVSFYNNEISEKSEIFDDQFSVERPDGSNFTLKIRSTKLEDSAMYFCASSVQGGNTQYFGPGTRLTVL.

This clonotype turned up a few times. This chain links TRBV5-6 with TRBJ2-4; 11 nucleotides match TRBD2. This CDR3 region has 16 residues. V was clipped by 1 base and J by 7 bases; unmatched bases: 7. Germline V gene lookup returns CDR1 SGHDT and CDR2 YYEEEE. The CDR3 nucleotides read TGTGCCAGCAGCTTGATACTAGCGGGGGCAGGGAACATTCAGTACTTC. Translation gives CASSLILAGAGNIQYF.

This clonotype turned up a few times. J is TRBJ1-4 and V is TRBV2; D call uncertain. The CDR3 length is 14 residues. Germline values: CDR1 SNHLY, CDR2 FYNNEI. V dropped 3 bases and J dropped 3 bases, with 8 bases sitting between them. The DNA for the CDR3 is TGTGCCAGCAGTGAGACCACGGCTAATGAAAAACTGTTTTTT. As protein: CASSETTANEKLFF. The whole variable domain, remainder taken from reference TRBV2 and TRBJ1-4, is EPEVTQTPSHQVTQMGQEVILRCVPISNHLYFYWYRQILGQKVEFLVSFYNNEISEKSEIFDDQFSVERPDGSNFTLKIRSTKLEDSAMYFCASSETTANEKLFFGSGTQLSVL.